The sequence of this TCR beta chain was determined in a study of shared clonotypes between healthy human individuals. Each cell subset's genomic DNA was divided evenly among several immunoSEQ plates. Clones were sequenced by immunoSEQ multiplex PCR, and TCRdb holds only the in-frame ones, with some missing. The table shows some 200,000 clones, with 50% to 75% occurring only once. As regards this clone: The antigen is unknown.

Donors were healthy HIV-negative adults without recent acute infections or vaccinations. V was cut by 2 bases and J by 8 bases, with 12 bases left in between. Per the germline V gene, CDR1 is SEHNR and CDR2 is FQNEAQ (reference sequence). The CDR3 has 14 amino acids. Findings and caveats of the study: The expectation was that sequencing depth would affect clonotype sharing among donors.

The V call is TRBV7-9, the J call TRBJ1-4; no definite D call. Sequences were obtained from memory CD4+ T cells sorted from blood. Documented subset: CD45RA-negative fraction. The receptor's source is a man aged 25 to 40 in good health. The CDR3 nucleotides are TGTGCCAGCAGCTTACTGAGTCTCCAAGAAAAACTGTTTTTT. This gives the protein CASSLLSLQEKLFF.